This T cell receptor (beta chain) was identified during a study of blood T cell repertoires in COVID-19. Study overall: Sites in the United States, Italy and Spain provided acute and convalescent COVID-19 samples. T cells, B-cell-depleted T cells, or PBMCs provided the cDNA or gDNA that served as material.

CDR3 length: 15 residues. V shed 9 bases and J 7 bases; nucleotides not matched to a gene: 11. CDR1 is MDHEN, CDR2 SYDVKM, per germline. The authors' processing: Counts of nucleated cells, estimated from reference gene primer amplification, were obtained. TCRdb keeps only in-frame clones here, not all; method: immunoSEQ multiplex PCR. Clonal size and the V and J genes are those of that table, whereas D and trimming came from the DNA. The data contain about 83,000 clones, 86% of them singletons. This sequence joins TRBV28 and TRBJ2-1; 11 nucleotides align to TRBD2. Sequences were obtained from peripheral blood. The TCR was taken from a man in his forties or fifties with active COVID-19. In nucleotides, the CDR3 is TGTGCCAGTAGGGCGGCTAGCGGGAGGATGAATGAGCAGTTCTTC. Its protein product is CASRAASGRMNEQFF.